This T cell receptor beta chain was documented in a study of T cell repertoires in aging, cancer and after chemotherapy. Study-level information: Donors were grouped into six age bands spanning 30 or younger through 70 or older. Patients with chronic lymphocytic leukemia were sampled before and after fludarabine- or bendamustine-based chemotherapy.

Rearranged V-D-J TRB sequences were amplified with a mixed TRB-A/B primer pool. MiXCR, run by TCRdb on the multiplex PCR reads, gives a single entry per CDR3 protein. The data show hundreds of distinct CDR3 sequences, about 20% seen once. Of note for this clonotype: The antigen is unknown.

This CDR3 spans 17 amino acids. Per germline, CDR1 DFQATT and CDR2 SNEGSKA (reference sequence). With 1 base clipped from V and 4 bases from J, the junction kept 12 bases outside the gene matches. Peripheral blood genomic DNA, not sorted cells or RNA, was the template. Points from the study as a whole: These repertoire data do not allow conclusions about immunological memory after chemotherapy. Healthy donors lost TCR diversity with age mainly through richness, cancer patients through richness and evenness.

The source material was blood. This clonotype originated in a human donor with a blood cancer. V and J are TRBV20-1 and TRBJ2-1, with 8 nucleotides matching TRBD2. The CDR3 sequence is CSARALAEAGYYNEQFF. DNA of the CDR3: TGCAGTGCTAGAGCACTAGCGGAAGCCGGATATTACAATGAGCAGTTCTTC.